The 23 T cell receptor beta chains listed next were all sequenced from one sample in a study of control samples from healthy donors and cancer patients. Profiled with immunoSEQ multiplex PCR; TCRdb holds only in-frame clones, not every one. In the table there are about 150,000 clones, about 94% of which are singletons. The sequenced material came from blood. The receptors shown here come from a woman aged 40-49 years in good health.

In DNA form, the CDR3 reads TGTGCCAGAGGGACAGGGGGACCGAACACCGGGGAGCTGTTTTTT. Translated: CARGTGGPNTGELFF. The V and J genes are TRBV2 and TRBJ2-2; the match to TRBD1 covers 11 bases. V shed 9 bases, J shed 0 bases, and the junction held 3 bases outside the gene matches. The germline gives CDR1 SNHLY, CDR2 FYNNEI. The CDR3 covers 15 residues.

The chain recombines TRBV5-1 with TRBJ1-5, with TRBD1 matching 9 bases. Germline V gene sequence: CDR1 SGHRS, CDR2 YFSETQ. V trimming: 3 bases; J trimming: 4 bases; junction bases outside the gene matches: 2. The CDR3 runs to 14 residues. The CDR3 spells CASSSGQGNQPQHF. The CDR3 DNA reads as TGCGCCAGCAGCTCCGGACAGGGGAATCAGCCCCAGCATTTT.

The rearrangement joins TRBV15 to TRBJ1-1; D unresolved. Trimming left V 0 bases short and J 1 base short, with 9 bases between. This CDR3 comprises 15 residues. Germline V gene lookup returns CDR1 LNHNV and CDR2 YYDKDF (reference sequence). The CDR3 spells CATSRDRAANTEAFF. The CDR3 bases are TGTGCCACCAGCAGAGATCGGGCAGCGAACACTGAAGCTTTCTTT. Full variable domain (remainder filled in from reference TRBV15 and TRBJ1-1): DAMVIQNPRYQVTQFGKPVTLSCSQTLNHNVMYWYQQKSSQAPKLLFHYYDKDFNNEADTPDNFQSRRPNTSFCFLDIRSPGLGDTAMYLCATSRDRAANTEAFFGQGTRLTVV.

This clone was seen once. V and J are TRBV7-2 and TRBJ1-5; D call uncertain. The germline V gene has CDR1 SGHTA and CDR2 FQGNSA. The CDR3 contains 15 residues. V lost 0 bases to trimming and J lost 6 bases, with 12 bases between them. The CDR3 DNA follows: TGTGCCAGCAGCTTAGCTTTTCAGGAAGGTCAGCCCCAGCATTTT. This gives the protein CASSLAFQEGQPQHF.

V is TRBV6-5 and J is TRBJ1-1; 7 bases map to TRBD1. Germline CDR1 reads MNHEY; CDR2 reads SVGAGI. The ends lost 8 bases at V and 7 bases at J; junction bases unmatched: 7. This CDR3 has 12 amino acids. CDR3 coding DNA: TGTGCCAGCGCCAGGGGGGCCAATGAAGCTTTCTTT. Translation gives CASARGANEAFF.

The V and J genes are TRBV6-2 or TRBV6-3 and TRBJ2-3, with D possibly TRBD1 on 6 matching bases. This CDR3 region has 16 residues. Germline CDR1 reads MNHEY; CDR2 reads SVGEGT. The ends were cut back, 1 base at V and 3 bases at J, with 14 bases in the middle. CDR3 sequence reads: CASSYFGQGLTDTQYF. CDR3 nucleotide sequence: TGTGCCAGCAGTTACTTTGGGCAGGGGCTTACAGATACGCAGTATTTT.

The chain joins TRBV5-1 to TRBJ1-1; possible D gene TRBD1, 6 bases. The CDR3 spans 16 residues. The V end was cut by 4 bases, the J end by 0 bases, with 16 bases between. Germline CDR1 reads SGHRS; CDR2 reads YFSETQ. The CDR3 region has the DNA TGCGCCAGCAGCGCGTCCGCAGGGGCAATGAACACTGAAGCTTTCTTT. Translation gives CASSASAGAMNTEAFF.

The genes are TRBV5-1 and TRBJ2-1; TRBD2 aligns across 8 bases. The germline CDR1 and CDR2 sequences are SGHRS and YFSETQ. V was pared by 1 base and J by 6 bases, with 12 bases of the junction left unmatched. CDR3 length: 17 residues. Written as DNA, the CDR3 is TGCGCCAGCAGCTTGATGCCCGCTAGCGGGCCAATCAATGAGCAGTTCTTC. Encoded protein: CASSLMPASGPINEQFF. Full variable domain (missing parts from reference TRBV5-1 and TRBJ2-1): KAGVTQTPRYLIKTRGQQVTLSCSPISGHRSVSWYQQTPGQGLQFLFEYFSETQRNKGNFPGRFSGRQFSNSRSEMNVSTLELGDSALYLCASSLMPASGPINEQFFGPGTRLTVL.

J is TRBJ2-2 and V is TRBV9; the match to TRBD2 covers 8 bases. The CDR3 is made up of 17 amino acids. V gave up 0 bases and J gave up 0 bases; unmatched junction bases: 4. Looked up from germline, CDR1 is SGDLS and CDR2 is YYNGEE. The CDR3 is CASSVVAGLSNTGELFF. The CDR3, as DNA: TGTGCCAGCAGCGTAGTAGCGGGACTTTCGAACACCGGGGAGCTGTTTTTT.

CDR3 protein: CASIGRVDQPQHF. DNA of the CDR3: TGTGCCAGCATTGGAAGAGTGGATCAGCCCCAGCATTTT. The genes are TRBV2 and TRBJ1-5, with D hard to call. The germline CDR1 and CDR2 sequences are SNHLY and FYNNEI. Trimming cost V 7 bases and J 5 bases, with 12 bases left between them. The CDR3 spans 13 residues.

This chain links TRBV5-5 with TRBJ1-1; D is ambiguous. CDR3 length: 15 residues. V was trimmed by 0 bases and J by 8 bases, leaving 17 bases between them. In germline, CDR1 is SGHKS, CDR2 YYEKEE (reference sequence). This chain's CDR3 is CASSLDYNLGQEAFF. In DNA, the CDR3 is TGTGCCAGCAGCTTGGACTATAACCTAGGGCAGGAAGCTTTCTTT.

The V call is TRBV6-5, the J call TRBJ1-1, with D hard to call. Between the trimmed V and J ends, which lost 2 bases and 3 bases, there was a span of 10 bases. This CDR3 region has 14 residues. The V gene's germline CDR1 is MNHEY and CDR2 SVGAGI. For the CDR3, the DNA is TGTGCCAGCAGTTACAGGGAGGGTGACACTGAAGCTTTCTTT. Translation: CASSYREGDTEAFF.

The chain has TRBV19 and TRBJ1-1; 8 nucleotides agree with TRBD1. J gave up 6 bases and V 3 bases, and 9 bases lay outside the gene matches. CDR1 and CDR2 (germline): LNHDA, SQIVND (reference sequence). This CDR3 is 15 amino acids long. CDR3 protein: CASSMGTGGIPEAFF. The CDR3 DNA reads TGTGCCAGTAGTATGGGGACAGGAGGGATCCCTGAAGCTTTCTTT.

A single count supports this clone. The chain employs TRBV15 and TRBJ1-1; D remains unclear. V lost 8 bases, J lost 7 bases, and 14 bases lay in between. Germline V lookup: CDR1 LNHNV, CDR2 YYDKDF (reference sequence). The CDR3 sequence is 12 residues long. The CDR3 reads CATRLRYGEAFF. CDR3 nucleotides: TGTGCCACCCGTTTAAGGTATGGTGAAGCTTTCTTT.

The chain has TRBV6-5 and TRBJ1-1; 7 bases are a match to TRBD1. Germline CDR1 is MNHEY and CDR2 is SVGAGI. The CDR3 totals 11 residues. Losses at the gene ends were 6 bases for V and 6 bases for J; bases not matched to a gene: 1. CDR3 region: CASRGQSEAFF. In DNA, the CDR3 is TGTGCCAGCAGGGGACAGTCTGAAGCTTTCTTT.

The CDR3 region has the DNA TGTGCCAGCAGCGCGCTAGCGGGAGGAGGGGAGACCCAGTACTTC. This codes for CASSALAGGGETQYF. The chain carries TRBV7-2 and TRBJ2-5; 11 nucleotides match TRBD2. V shed 5 bases and J 5 bases; nucleotides not matched to a gene: 7. This CDR3 has 15 amino acids. Per the germline V gene, CDR1 is SGHTA and CDR2 is FQGNSA.

The gene calls are TRBV6-5 and TRBJ1-1; D gene uncertain. The germline V and J ends were trimmed by 4 bases and 8 bases, with 17 bases remaining between them. This CDR3 spans 14 amino acids. Germline V gene lookup returns CDR1 MNHEY and CDR2 SVGAGI. The CDR3 protein is CASSSGSWWAEAFF. The CDR3, as DNA: TGTGCCAGCAGTTCCGGATCTTGGTGGGCCGAAGCTTTCTTT.

V is TRBV14 and J is TRBJ2-7, with a tentative D call TRBD2 (7 bases). Trimming left V 5 bases short and J 2 bases short, with 10 bases between. Germline-derived CDR1 and CDR2 are SGHDN and FVKESK. This CDR3 is 13 amino acids long. CDR3 residues: CASSGRGPYEQYF. CDR3 bases: TGTGCCAGCAGCGGGCGGGGGCCCTACGAGCAGTACTTC.

The count of this clone is one. The chain combines TRBV2 with TRBJ2-7; TRBD1 matches 10 bases. With V trimmed by 11 bases and J by 1 base, 2 bases remained unmatched. The CDR3 loop spans 12 amino acids. Per germline, CDR1 SNHLY and CDR2 FYNNEI. The CDR3 DNA sequence: TGTGCCGGGACAGGGGCATCCTACGAGCAGTACTTC. This codes for CAGTGASYEQYF.

The chain links TRBV21-1 to TRBJ1-5; TRBD1 is taken as the D call from the table, unchecked against the DNA. TRBV21-1 is noted as a pseudogene. The CDR3 sequence is 15 residues long. The CDR3 DNA is TGTGCCAGCAGCAAATGGAAGGGGAGCAATCAGCCCCAGCATTTT. Translated: CASSKWKGSNQPQHF.

The chain carries TRBV6-2 or TRBV6-3 and TRBJ1-1; the match to TRBD1 covers 9 bases. The V gene's germline CDR1 is MNHEY and CDR2 SVGEGT. V lost 3 bases and J lost 3; bases outside the gene matches: 2. There are 14 residues in the CDR3. CDR3 in DNA: TGTGCCAGCAGTTATACAGGGGGCGACACTGAAGCTTTCTTT. Its translation is CASSYTGGDTEAFF.

The chain carries TRBV6-6 and TRBJ1-2; TRBD1 is a possible D gene (5 bases). The germline V gene encodes CDR1 MNHNY and CDR2 SVGAGI (reference sequence). The V gene lost 6 bases and the J gene lost 8 bases, with 10 bases spanning the gap. The CDR3 covers 11 residues. CDR3 DNA sequence: TGTGCCAGCAGGGAAGGGGCCGGCTACACCTTC. Translated, it gives CASREGAGYTF.

The chain couples TRBV7-3 to TRBJ2-3; 8 bases are a match to TRBD1. Per germline, CDR1 SGHTA and CDR2 FQGTGA. The V and J ends lost 5 bases and 6 bases, in that order; junction bases with no gene match: 13. CDR3 length: 16 residues. In nucleotides, the CDR3 is TGTGCCAGCAGCGCCCAGCCAGGGGGCCTGGCGGATACGCAGTATTTT. Translating gives CASSAQPGGLADTQYF.